The clone carrying this T cell receptor (beta chain) has ten or more counts. What it recognizes is unknown. V shed 5 bases and J 0 bases; nucleotides not matched to a gene: 13. CDR1 is SQVTM and CDR2 is ANQGSEA in the germline V gene. CDR3 size: 17 residues. The data belong to a study of T cell repertoires in cytomegalovirus infection. Whole-study context: Public TCR beta signatures indicated both CMV infection and matching HLA type. General study results and limits: Based on cumulative public TCR beta family frequency, carriers of CMV plus the relevant HLA were identified. The ex vivo response showed dominance by HLA-C-restricted CMV-specific TCR beta clonotypes.

TCRdb passed the reads through MiXCR, listing each CDR3 protein once. The sample includes fewer than 400,000 distinct CDR3 sequences, less than 20% of them seen just once. The TCR sequence derives from a human donor in good health (CMV status not recorded). Some clones in this sample may be carry-over from other donors' samples. Sequenced sample: PBMCs. This rearrangement joins TRBV29-1 to TRBJ1-1, with TRBD1 matching 9 bases. The CDR3, as DNA: TGCAGCGTTACTGTACAGGGGGCTTCTGTAATGAACACTGAAGCTTTCTTT. This gives the protein CSVTVQGASVMNTEAFF.